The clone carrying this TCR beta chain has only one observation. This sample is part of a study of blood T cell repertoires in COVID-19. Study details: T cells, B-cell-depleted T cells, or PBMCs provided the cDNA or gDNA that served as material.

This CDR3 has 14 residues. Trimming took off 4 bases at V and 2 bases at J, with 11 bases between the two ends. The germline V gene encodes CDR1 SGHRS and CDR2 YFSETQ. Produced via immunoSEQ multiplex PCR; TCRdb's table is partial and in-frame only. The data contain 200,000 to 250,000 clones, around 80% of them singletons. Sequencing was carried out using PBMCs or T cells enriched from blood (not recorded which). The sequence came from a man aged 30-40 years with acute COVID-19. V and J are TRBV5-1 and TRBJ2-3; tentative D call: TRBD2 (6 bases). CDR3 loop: CASSTGLATDTQYF. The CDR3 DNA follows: TGCGCCAGCAGCACGGGACTGGCCACAGATACGCAGTATTTT. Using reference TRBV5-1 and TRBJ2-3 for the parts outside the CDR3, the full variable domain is KAGVTQTPRYLIKTRGQQVTLSCSPISGHRSVSWYQQTPGQGLQFLFEYFSETQRNKGNFPGRFSGRQFSNSRSEMNVSTLELGDSALYLCASSTGLATDTQYFGPGTRLTVL.